This TCR beta chain appears in the sequencing data of a study of cytomegalovirus exposure and HLA in healthy donors. It was with 60 Vbeta and 13 Jbeta primers that the PCR ran. The data were produced by immunoSEQ multiplex PCR, yet TCRdb's version contains in-frame clones alone and is incomplete. The sample includes some 150,000 clones, roughly three fifths of them seen just once. This clone turned up a few times. Its antigen is undetermined. Findings and caveats of the study: TCR beta V segments were, for the most part, productive about 87% or about 30% of the time in an earlier analysis. One variant, a missense change in DCLRE1C, was linked in a later analysis to TCR beta V- and J-gene trimming. Per a later analysis, roughly 17,000 TCR beta sequences showed association with HLA alleles at 0.05 false discovery rate. It was assumed in the presence/absence analyses that sequencing depth was roughly uniform across donors.

This TCR came from a woman aged 40 to 50 in good health and CMV-seronegative. The sequenced sample consisted of PBMCs.

CDR3: CASSLDSPYEQYF. For the CDR3, the DNA is TGCGCCAGCAGCTTGGACAGCCCCTACGAGCAGTACTTC. This chain connects TRBV5-1 to TRBJ2-7; D ambiguous. Trimming stripped 0 bases from V and 2 bases from J, with 6 bases between. Germline assignment: CDR1 SGHRS and CDR2 YFSETQ. There are 13 residues in the CDR3.